This T cell receptor beta chain appears in the sequencing data of a study of technical replicates of blood from several donors. Sequencing was performed with immunoSEQ multiplex PCR; in TCRdb, only in-frame clones are kept and a portion is missing. The table records 85,000 to 100,000 clones, roughly 96% of them present only once. The CDR3 is 12 residues long. The V end lost 5 bases, the J end lost 0 bases, and 5 bases lay between the germline ends. Germline loops: CDR1 SGHNT, CDR2 YYREEE (reference sequence). Input material: T cells isolated from PBMCs. The chain recombines TRBV5-4 with TRBJ1-2, with D hard to call. The sequence was obtained from a human donor in good health. The DNA for the CDR3 is TGTGCCAGCAGGGGCCCTAACTATGGCTACACCTTC. Protein sequence: CASRGPNYGYTF.